This T cell receptor (beta chain) appears in the sequencing data of a study of OX40 agonist ivuxolimab in advanced cancers. The germline gives CDR1 MDHEN, CDR2 SYDVKM. The CDR3 has 14 amino acids. The J segment lost 8 bases and the V segment lost 5 bases, leaving 8 bases of the junction unmatched. Worth noting for this clone: No antigen is known for it.

The table came from immunoSEQ multiplex PCR; TCRdb's copy has only in-frame clones and leaves some out. The sample consists of some 35,000 clones, 87% of them appearing once. Study observations and caveats: Average numbers of expanded clones were greater in CD8+ T cells than in CD4+.

The sample in question was CD4+ or CD8+ T cells sorted from blood, obtained in a trial of the OX40 agonist ivuxolimab. The chain couples TRBV28 to TRBJ1-4; 7 bases align to TRBD1. This TCR derives from an adult with an advanced solid tumor such as melanoma, head and neck, liver or kidney cancer. CDR3 loop: CASSPGQNSEKLFF. The DNA of the CDR3 is TGTGCCAGCAGTCCGGGACAGAACTCAGAAAAACTGTTTTTT. The full variable domain, rest sourced from reference TRBV28 and TRBJ1-4, is DVKVTQSSRYLVKRTGEKVFLECVQDMDHENMFWYRQDPGLGLRLIYFSYDVKMKEKGDIPEGYSVSREKKERFSLILESASTNQTSMYLCASSPGQNSEKLFFGSGTQLSVL.